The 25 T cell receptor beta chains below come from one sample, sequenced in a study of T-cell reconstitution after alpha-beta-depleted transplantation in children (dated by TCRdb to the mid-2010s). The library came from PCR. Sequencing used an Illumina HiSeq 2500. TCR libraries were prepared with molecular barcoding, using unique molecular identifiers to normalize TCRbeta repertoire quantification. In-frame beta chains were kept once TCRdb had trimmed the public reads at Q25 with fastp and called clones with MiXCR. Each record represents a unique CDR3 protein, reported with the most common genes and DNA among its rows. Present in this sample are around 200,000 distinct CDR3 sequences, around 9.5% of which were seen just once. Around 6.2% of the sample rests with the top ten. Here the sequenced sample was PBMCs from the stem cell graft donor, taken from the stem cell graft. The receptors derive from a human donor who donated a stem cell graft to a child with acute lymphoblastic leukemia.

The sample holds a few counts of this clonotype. The CDR3 region has the DNA TGTGCCAGCAGCCCGGTCGGGGATCTCACAGATACGCAGTATTTT. Its protein is CASSPVGDLTDTQYF. The rearrangement joins TRBV14 to TRBJ2-3; maybe TRBD2 (5 bases). The V gene's germline CDR1 is SGHDN and CDR2 FVKESK. This CDR3 is built from 15 residues. The ends were cut back, 4 bases at V and 2 bases at J, with 13 bases in the middle.

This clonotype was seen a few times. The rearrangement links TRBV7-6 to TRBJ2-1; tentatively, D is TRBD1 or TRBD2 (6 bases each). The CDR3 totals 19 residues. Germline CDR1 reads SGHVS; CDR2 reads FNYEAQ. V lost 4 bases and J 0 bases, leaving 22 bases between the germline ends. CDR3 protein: CASSSPPGATESSYNEQFF. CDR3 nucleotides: TGTGCCAGCAGCTCCCCCCCGGGGGCAACTGAGAGCTCCTACAATGAGCAGTTCTTC. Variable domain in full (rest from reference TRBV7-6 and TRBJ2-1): GAGVSQSPRYKVTKRGQDVALRCDPISGHVSLYWYRQALGQGPEFLTYFNYEAQQDKSGLPNDRFSAERPEGSISTLTIQRTEQRDSAMYRCASSSPPGATESSYNEQFFGPGTRLTVL.

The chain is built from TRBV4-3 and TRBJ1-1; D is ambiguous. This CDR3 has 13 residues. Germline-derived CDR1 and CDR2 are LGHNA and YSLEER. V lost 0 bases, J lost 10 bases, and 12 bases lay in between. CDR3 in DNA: TGCGCCAGCAGCCAAGATTTAGGGTCAGGAGCTTTCTTT. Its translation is CASSQDLGSGAFF.

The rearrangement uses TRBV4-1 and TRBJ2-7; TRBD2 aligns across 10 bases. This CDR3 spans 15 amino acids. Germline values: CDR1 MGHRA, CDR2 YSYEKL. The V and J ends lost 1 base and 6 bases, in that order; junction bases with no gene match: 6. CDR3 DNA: TGCGCCAGCAGCCAAGTGTTTAGCGGGGGGCGCGAGCAGTACTTC. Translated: CASSQVFSGGREQYF.

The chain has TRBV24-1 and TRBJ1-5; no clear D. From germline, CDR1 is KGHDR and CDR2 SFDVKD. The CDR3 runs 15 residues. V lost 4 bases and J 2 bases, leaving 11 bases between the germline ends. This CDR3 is CATSDGRSGNQPQHF. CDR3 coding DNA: TGTGCCACCAGTGACGGCCGGTCGGGCAATCAGCCCCAGCATTTT.

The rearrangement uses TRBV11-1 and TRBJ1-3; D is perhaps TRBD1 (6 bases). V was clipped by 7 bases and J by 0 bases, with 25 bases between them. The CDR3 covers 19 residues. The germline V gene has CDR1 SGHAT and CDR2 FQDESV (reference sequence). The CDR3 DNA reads TGTGCCAGCAATTCCTCGCCGGGACACAGGGAGAACTCTGGAAACACCATATATTTT. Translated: CASNSSPGHRENSGNTIYF.

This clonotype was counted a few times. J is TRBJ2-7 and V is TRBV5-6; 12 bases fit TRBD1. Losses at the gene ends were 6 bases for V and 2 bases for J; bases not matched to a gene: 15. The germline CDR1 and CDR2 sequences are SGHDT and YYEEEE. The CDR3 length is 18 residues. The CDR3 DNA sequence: TGTGCCAGCACCACCGGGGGACAGGGGGCATTCGGAGCCTACGAGCAGTACTTC. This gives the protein CASTTGGQGAFGAYEQYF.

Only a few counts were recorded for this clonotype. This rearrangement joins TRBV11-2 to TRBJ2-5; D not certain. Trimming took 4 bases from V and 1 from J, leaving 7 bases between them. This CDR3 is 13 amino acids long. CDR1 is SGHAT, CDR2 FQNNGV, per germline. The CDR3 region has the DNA TGTGCCAGCAGCTGGGCAGCCCAAGAGACCCAGTACTTC. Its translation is CASSWAAQETQYF.

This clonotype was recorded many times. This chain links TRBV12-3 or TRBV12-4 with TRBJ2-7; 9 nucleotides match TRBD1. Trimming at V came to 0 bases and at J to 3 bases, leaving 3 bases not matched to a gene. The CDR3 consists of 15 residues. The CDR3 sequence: CASSLAPGQGYEQYF. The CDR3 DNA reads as TGTGCCAGCAGTTTAGCGCCGGGACAGGGCTACGAGCAGTACTTC.

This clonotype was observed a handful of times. The CDR3 coding sequence is TGTGCCAGCAGCTTTATACGACTAGGAAGCTCCTACGAGCAGTACTTC. This codes for CASSFIRLGSSYEQYF. The rearrangement uses TRBV7-9 and TRBJ2-7, with a tentative D call TRBD2 (6 bases). The V gene's germline CDR1 is SEHNR and CDR2 FQNEAQ (reference sequence). The CDR3 covers 16 residues. The ends were cut back, 3 bases at V and 0 bases at J, with 15 bases in the middle.

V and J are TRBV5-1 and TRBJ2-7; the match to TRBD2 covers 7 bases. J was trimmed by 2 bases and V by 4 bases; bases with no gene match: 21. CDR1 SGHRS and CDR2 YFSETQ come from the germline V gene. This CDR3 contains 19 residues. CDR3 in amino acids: CASSPGMSFGGGRTYEQYF. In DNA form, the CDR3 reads TGCGCCAGCAGCCCGGGTATGTCTTTTGGCGGGGGTCGGACCTACGAGCAGTACTTC.

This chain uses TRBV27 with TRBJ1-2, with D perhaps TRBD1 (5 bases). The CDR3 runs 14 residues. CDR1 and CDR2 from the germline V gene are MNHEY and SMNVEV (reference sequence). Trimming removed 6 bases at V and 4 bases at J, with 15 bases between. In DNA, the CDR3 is TGTGCCAGCAGCAGAGGGGCCTCCGGCTATGGCTACACCTTC. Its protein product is CASSRGASGYGYTF.

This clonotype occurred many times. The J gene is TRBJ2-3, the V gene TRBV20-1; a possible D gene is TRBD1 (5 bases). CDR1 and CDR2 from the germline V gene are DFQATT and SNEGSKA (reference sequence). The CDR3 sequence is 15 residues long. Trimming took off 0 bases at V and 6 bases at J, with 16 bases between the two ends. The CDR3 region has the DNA TGCAGTGCTAGAGATTTGCAGGGCCGAGTGGATACGCAGTATTTT. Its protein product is CSARDLQGRVDTQYF.

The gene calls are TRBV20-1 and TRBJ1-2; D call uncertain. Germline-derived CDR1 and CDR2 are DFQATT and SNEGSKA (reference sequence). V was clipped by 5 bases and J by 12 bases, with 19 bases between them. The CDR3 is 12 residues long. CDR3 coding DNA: TGCAGTGCTCCCCGTGGGCAGGCCATCGACACCTTC. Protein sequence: CSAPRGQAIDTF.

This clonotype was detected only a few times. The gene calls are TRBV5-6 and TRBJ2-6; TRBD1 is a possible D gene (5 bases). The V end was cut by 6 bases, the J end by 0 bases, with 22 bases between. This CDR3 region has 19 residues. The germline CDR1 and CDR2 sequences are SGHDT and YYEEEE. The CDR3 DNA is TGTGCCAGCACCTTAGATAGCAGGGTTCCCCTCTCTGGGGCCAACGTCCTGACTTTC. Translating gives CASTLDSRVPLSGANVLTF.

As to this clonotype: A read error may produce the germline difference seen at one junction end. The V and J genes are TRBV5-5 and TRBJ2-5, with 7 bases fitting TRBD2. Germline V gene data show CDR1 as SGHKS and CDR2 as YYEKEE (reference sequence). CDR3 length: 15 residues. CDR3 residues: CASSRTEPWTGGLTF. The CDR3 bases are TGTGCCAGCAGCCGGACGGAACCCTGGACCGGGGGGTTGACCTTC.

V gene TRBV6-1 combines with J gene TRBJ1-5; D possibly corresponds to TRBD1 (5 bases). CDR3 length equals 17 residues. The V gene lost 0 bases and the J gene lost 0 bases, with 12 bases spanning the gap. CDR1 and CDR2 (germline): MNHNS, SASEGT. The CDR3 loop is CASSEAGTAYSNQPQHF. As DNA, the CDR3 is TGTGCCAGCAGTGAAGCCGGGACGGCCTATAGCAATCAGCCCCAGCATTTT.

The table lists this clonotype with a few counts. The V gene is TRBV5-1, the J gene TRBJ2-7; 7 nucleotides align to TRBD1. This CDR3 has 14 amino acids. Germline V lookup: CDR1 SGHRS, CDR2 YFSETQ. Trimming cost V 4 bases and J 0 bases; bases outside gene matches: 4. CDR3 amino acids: CASSMDRSSYEQYF. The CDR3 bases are TGCGCCAGCAGCATGGACAGGAGCTCCTACGAGCAGTACTTC.

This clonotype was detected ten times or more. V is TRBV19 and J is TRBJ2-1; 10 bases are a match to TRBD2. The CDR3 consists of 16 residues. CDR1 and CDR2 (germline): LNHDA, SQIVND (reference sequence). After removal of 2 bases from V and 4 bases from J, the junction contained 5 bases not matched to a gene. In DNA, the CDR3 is TGTGCCAGTAGTATAAGCTCTAGCGGGGGATACAATGAGCAGTTCTTC. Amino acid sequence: CASSISSSGGYNEQFF.

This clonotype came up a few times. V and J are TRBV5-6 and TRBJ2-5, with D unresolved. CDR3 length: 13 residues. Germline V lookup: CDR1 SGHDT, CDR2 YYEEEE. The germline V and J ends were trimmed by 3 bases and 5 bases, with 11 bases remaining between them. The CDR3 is CASSWPSGETQYF. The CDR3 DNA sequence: TGTGCCAGCAGCTGGCCCTCTGGGGAGACCCAGTACTTC.

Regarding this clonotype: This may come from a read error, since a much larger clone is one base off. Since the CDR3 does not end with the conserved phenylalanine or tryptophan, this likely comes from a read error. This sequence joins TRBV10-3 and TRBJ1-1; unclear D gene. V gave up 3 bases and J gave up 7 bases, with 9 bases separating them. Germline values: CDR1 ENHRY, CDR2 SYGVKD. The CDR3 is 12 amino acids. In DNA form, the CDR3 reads TGTGCCATCAGTGATAGCAAAAGTGAAGCTTTCTGT. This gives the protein CAISDSKSEAFC.

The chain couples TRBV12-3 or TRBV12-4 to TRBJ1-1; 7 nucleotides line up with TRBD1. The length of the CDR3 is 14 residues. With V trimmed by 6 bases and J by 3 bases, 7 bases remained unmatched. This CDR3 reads CASRTWTGHTEAFF. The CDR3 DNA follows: TGTGCCAGCAGAACCTGGACAGGACACACTGAAGCTTTCTTT.

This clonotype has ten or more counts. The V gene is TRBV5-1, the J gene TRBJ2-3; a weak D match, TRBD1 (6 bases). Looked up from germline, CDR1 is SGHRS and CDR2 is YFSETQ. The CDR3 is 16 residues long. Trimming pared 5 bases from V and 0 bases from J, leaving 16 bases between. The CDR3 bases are TGCGCCAGCAGTACTGGGACATATGCTAGCACAGATACGCAGTATTTT. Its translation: CASSTGTYASTDTQYF.

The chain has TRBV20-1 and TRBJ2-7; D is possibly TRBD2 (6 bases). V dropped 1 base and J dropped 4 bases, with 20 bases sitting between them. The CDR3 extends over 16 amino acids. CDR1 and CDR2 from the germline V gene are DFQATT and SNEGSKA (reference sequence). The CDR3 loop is CSARGGEAGRFYEQYF. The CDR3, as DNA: TGCAGTGCTAGAGGGGGTGAGGCAGGGAGGTTTTACGAGCAGTACTTC.

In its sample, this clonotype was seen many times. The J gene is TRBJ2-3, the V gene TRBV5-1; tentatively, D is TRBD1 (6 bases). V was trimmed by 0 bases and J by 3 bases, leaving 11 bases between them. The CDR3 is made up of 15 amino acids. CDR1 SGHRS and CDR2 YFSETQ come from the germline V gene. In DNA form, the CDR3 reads TGCGCCAGCAGCTTGGCCCGAGGGGGAACAGATACGCAGTATTTT. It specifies CASSLARGGTDTQYF.